This T cell receptor beta chain came from a study of T cell clusters in autoimmune cytopenias. Overall study: A median of about 50,000 TRB reads per sample yielded a median roughly 2,500 distinct clonotypes. Findings and caveats of the study: The T cell clusters were defined only in silico, without experimental functional validation.

By frequency, this clonotype is medium-sized. The antigen is unknown. One tube held mixed TRB-A and TRB-B primer pools for touch-down PCR. TCRdb re-called the multiplex PCR reads and catalogs CDR3 proteins one per entry, DNA excluded. The sample spans fewer than 8,000 distinct CDR3 sequences; the ten largest clones claim approximately 6%. Each sample's input was 250 ng genomic DNA, some 38,000 genome equivalents. The V gene's germline CDR1 is PRHDT and CDR2 FYEKMQ (reference sequence). The CDR3 contains 14 residues. The same sample was also used in a study of T cell repertoires in aging, cancer and after chemotherapy. That work states: Donor ages fell into six groups from 30 or younger up to 70 or older. No conclusions about immunological memory after chemotherapy can be drawn from the repertoire data.

Sequencing was done on a sample of peripheral blood. This receptor was identified in a human donor in good health. This chain uses TRBV13 with TRBJ2-1. The CDR3: CASSFKGWANEQFF.